Each of the 19 T cell receptor beta chains below was sequenced from the same sample in a study of blood T cell repertoires in COVID-19 (dated by TCRdb to the early 2020s). Receptors were amplified or captured by the immunoSEQ multiplex PCR assay. Not all clones reach the TCRdb copy of this immuneACCESS table, which keeps in-frame sequences only. Checked studies attribute under half of the gap to unresolved V genes and leave the rest unexplained. The sample profile shows some 170,000 clones; 75% to 90% of them were found once. The top ten hold 6.2% of the sample. Sequenced material: PBMCs or T cells enriched from blood (not recorded which). Receptors originate from a man aged 40-49 years who had recovered from COVID-19.

This chain uses TRBV7-9 with TRBJ2-7, with a weak D call TRBD2 (6 bases). The CDR3 has 17 amino acids. Trimming shortened V by 4 bases and J by 0 bases, and 19 bases separated the two germline ends. Germline CDR1 and CDR2: SEHNR and FQNEAQ (reference sequence). DNA for the CDR3: TGTGCCAGCAGCTCCCGGTTAGAAGAGACTAGCTCCTACGAGCAGTACTTC. It specifies CASSSRLEETSSYEQYF.

V gene TRBV9 combines with J gene TRBJ2-1, with 7 bases aligning to TRBD2. With 3 bases clipped from V and 4 bases from J, the junction kept 7 bases outside the gene matches. The germline gives CDR1 SGDLS, CDR2 YYNGEE. The CDR3 runs 15 residues. The CDR3 DNA is TGTGCCAGCAGCGCCCGACTAGCCCGATACAATGAGCAGTTCTTC. It encodes CASSARLARYNEQFF. Drawing the rest from reference TRBV9 and TRBJ2-1, the complete variable domain is DSGVTQTPKHLITATGQRVTLRCSPRSGDLSVYWYQQSLDQGLQFLIQYYNGEERAKGNILERFSAQQFPDLHSELNLSSLELGDSALYFCASSARLARYNEQFFGPGTRLTVL.

The gene calls are TRBV19 and TRBJ2-5, with TRBD1 identical over 7 bases. Germline CDR1 is LNHDA and CDR2 is SQIVND (reference sequence). V lost 5 bases, J lost 5 bases, and 8 bases stayed unmatched. CDR3 length equals 14 residues. Here the CDR3 reads CASSPRTGWETQYF. CDR3 DNA: TGTGCCAGTAGTCCCCGGACAGGTTGGGAGACCCAGTACTTC.

The chain is built from TRBV7-8 and TRBJ1-5; the D is unclear. The V end lost 5 bases, the J end lost 0 bases, and 11 bases lay between the germline ends. This CDR3 is 15 amino acids long. Germline V gene lookup returns CDR1 SGHVS and CDR2 FQNEAQ. This chain's CDR3 is CASSPMQNSNQPQHF. In nucleotides, the CDR3 is TGTGCCAGCAGCCCTATGCAAAATAGCAATCAGCCCCAGCATTTT.

The rearrangement links TRBV12-3 or TRBV12-4 to TRBJ2-1; D might be TRBD1 (5 bases). The CDR3 runs to 13 residues. With 3 bases removed from V and 7 bases from J, the gap between germline ends came to 10 bases. CDR3 DNA sequence: TGTGCCAGCAGTTTGTCAGGGTGGAATGAGCAGTTCTTC. This gives the protein CASSLSGWNEQFF.

V is TRBV6-5 and J is TRBJ2-7; 9 bases match TRBD1. V lost 8 bases, J lost 3 bases, and 11 bases stayed unmatched. The CDR3 covers 15 residues. Germline CDR1 reads MNHEY; CDR2 reads SVGAGI. This chain's CDR3 is CASVDPGTGSYEQYF. CDR3 sequence (DNA): TGTGCCAGCGTCGATCCCGGGACAGGGAGCTACGAGCAGTACTTC.

The rearrangement links TRBV9 to TRBJ2-6; possible D gene TRBD2, 5 bases. The V and J ends lost 3 bases and 0 bases respectively, with 10 bases between them. The CDR3 loop spans 16 amino acids. The germline CDR1 and CDR2 sequences are SGDLS and YYNGEE. CDR3 sequence reads: CASSAPGSSGANVLTF. CDR3 sequence (DNA): TGTGCCAGCAGCGCCCCGGGGAGCTCTGGGGCCAACGTCCTGACTTTC.

This clone showed up just once. The rearrangement joins TRBV13 to TRBJ2-6; 8 nucleotides match TRBD1. The CDR3 has 16 residues. Trimming took 0 bases from V and 2 from J; bases not matched to a gene: 0. From germline, CDR1 is PRHDT and CDR2 FYEKMQ (reference sequence). The CDR3 is CASSLGDRAGANVLTF. In DNA form, the CDR3 reads TGTGCCAGCAGCTTAGGGGACAGGGCTGGGGCCAACGTCCTGACTTTC. Full variable domain (missing parts from reference TRBV13 and TRBJ2-6): AAGVIQSPRHLIKEKRETATLKCYPIPRHDTVYWYQQGPGQDPQFLISFYEKMQSDKGSIPDRFSAQQFSDYHSELNMSSLELGDSALYFCASSLGDRAGANVLTFGAGSRLTVL.

A single count supports this clone. V gene TRBV28 combines with J gene TRBJ2-7; 8 positions match TRBD1. CDR1 and CDR2 (germline): MDHEN, SYDVKM. The trim removed 5 bases at V and 2 bases at J, leaving 2 bases unmatched. This CDR3 is built from 13 residues. DNA for the CDR3: TGTGCCAGCAGTGACAGGGGACCCTACGAGCAGTACTTC. As protein: CASSDRGPYEQYF.

The rearrangement uses TRBV19 and TRBJ2-1; D not certain. With 5 bases removed from V and 0 bases from J, the gap between germline ends came to 8 bases. Germline values: CDR1 LNHDA, CDR2 SQIVND (reference sequence). The length of the CDR3 is 14 residues. CDR3 residues: CASSFRGSYNEQFF. The CDR3 DNA follows: TGTGCCAGTAGTTTTAGAGGCTCCTACAATGAGCAGTTCTTC. The entire variable domain, with the rest obtained from reference TRBV19 and TRBJ2-1, is as follows: DGGITQSPKYLFRKEGQNVTLSCEQNLNHDAMYWYRQDPGQGLRLIYYSQIVNDFQKGDIAEGYSVSREKKESFPLTVTSAQKNPTAFYLCASSFRGSYNEQFFGPGTRLTVL.

The V gene is TRBV5-1, the J gene TRBJ1-2; possible D gene TRBD1, 6 bases. The CDR3 sequence is 12 residues long. Germline CDR1 is SGHRS and CDR2 is YFSETQ. The ends were cut back, 3 bases at V and 6 bases at J, with 9 bases in the middle. The CDR3 here is CASSSDRDGYTF. The CDR3 DNA reads TGCGCCAGCAGCTCGGACAGAGATGGCTACACCTTC.

This rearrangement joins TRBV13 to TRBJ2-7, with a tentative D call TRBD1 (6 bases). The CDR3 has 13 residues. Germline lookup yields CDR1 PRHDT and CDR2 FYEKMQ (reference sequence). V was clipped by 5 bases and J by 6 bases, with 14 bases between them. The chain's CDR3 is CASSETGLGEQYF. CDR3 sequence (DNA): TGTGCCAGCAGCGAAACAGGGTTAGGCGAGCAGTACTTC.

V and J are TRBV18 and TRBJ1-6, with D perhaps matching TRBD1 (5 bases). With 3 bases removed from V and 3 bases from J, the gap between germline ends came to 15 bases. Germline CDR1 reads KGHSH; CDR2 reads LQKENI. The CDR3 totals 17 residues. CDR3 sequence reads: CASSPYDTGGYNSPLHF. The CDR3 DNA follows: TGTGCCAGCTCACCCTACGACACAGGTGGCTATAATTCACCCCTCCACTTT.

The CDR3 sequence is CASSDPGQGMETQYF. In DNA form, the CDR3 reads TGTGCCAGCAGCGACCCGGGACAGGGAATGGAGACCCAGTACTTC. The rearrangement joins TRBV7-3 to TRBJ2-5; 9 bases map to TRBD1. The V segment lost 5 bases and the J segment 5 bases; nucleotides outside the gene matches: 9. This CDR3 has 15 amino acids. Germline V gives CDR1 SGHTA, CDR2 FQGTGA.

This chain links TRBV27 with TRBJ1-5; 7 nucleotides line up with TRBD1. Germline V gene data show CDR1 as MNHEY and CDR2 as SMNVEV (reference sequence). The ends lost 6 bases at V and 2 bases at J; junction bases unmatched: 7. CDR3 length: 15 residues. This CDR3 is CASSMGQLGNQPQHF. DNA of the CDR3: TGTGCCAGCAGCATGGGACAGCTGGGCAATCAGCCCCAGCATTTT.

The chain has TRBV19 and TRBJ1-2; tentative D call: TRBD1 (6 bases). The CDR3 covers 15 residues. The V gene's germline CDR1 is LNHDA and CDR2 SQIVND (reference sequence). V lost 5 bases to trimming and J lost 2 bases, with 15 bases between them. The CDR3 reads CASSGEGRGNYGYTF. DNA of the CDR3: TGTGCCAGTAGTGGTGAAGGCAGGGGAAACTATGGCTACACCTTC.

The gene calls are TRBV25-1 and TRBJ2-7; tentative D call: TRBD1 (5 bases). Germline lookup yields CDR1 MGHDK and CDR2 SYGVNS. The CDR3 consists of 13 residues. Trimming took 6 bases from V and 0 from J, leaving 9 bases between them. The CDR3 reads CASRRGGSYEQYF. The CDR3 DNA reads TGTGCCAGCAGAAGGGGTGGCTCCTACGAGCAGTACTTC.

The CDR3 nucleotides are TGTGCCAGCAGTTACTCATCCGGTGCAACTAATGAAAAACTGTTTTTT. This codes for CASSYSSGATNEKLFF. The J gene is TRBJ1-4, the V gene TRBV6-5; D is unresolved. The CDR3 has 16 amino acids. V lost 0 bases, J lost 0 bases, and 8 bases lay in between. The germline CDR1 and CDR2 sequences are MNHEY and SVGAGI.

V usage is TRBV4-1 and J usage is TRBJ1-2; TRBD1 matches at 7 bases. The junction had 11 bases not matched to a gene; V was cut back by 2 bases and J by 8 bases. Germline values: CDR1 MGHRA, CDR2 YSYEKL. This CDR3 spans 15 amino acids. The CDR3 nucleotides are TGCGCCAGCAGCCAACCCCAGGGGGGCGGGGTCGGCTACACCTTC. Its protein product is CASSQPQGGGVGYTF.